This is a list of T cell receptor beta chains from one sample in a study of cytomegalovirus exposure and HLA in healthy donors. Method: immunoSEQ multiplex PCR; TCRdb's copy keeps in-frame clones and lacks some. The table has about 160,000 clones, roughly 80% seen once. The specimen was PBMCs. The receptors here all came from a man between 45 and 60 years old in good health and CMV-seropositive. CDR3s include the opening cysteine and the closing phenylalanine or tryptophan. D genes are given only for firm matches.

TRBD1,TRBV27,TRBJ1-2,CASRQQGAANYGYTF,TGTGCCAGCAGACAGCAGGGGGCGGCTAACTATGGCTACACCTTC
.,TRBV6-1,TRBJ2-7,CASRVGVLYEQYF,TGTGCCAGCCGGGTTGGCGTCCTCTACGAGCAGTACTTC
TRBD1,TRBV4-1,TRBJ2-3,CASSPGTGIRADTQYF,TGCGCCAGCAGCCCTGGGACAGGGATTAGGGCAGATACGCAGTATTTT
TRBD2,TRBV7-3,TRBJ2-3,CASSLAGGPTDTQYF,TGTGCCAGCAGCTTGGCGGGGGGGCCTACAGATACGCAGTATTTT
.,TRBV5-4,TRBJ2-7,CASSFGSSYEQYF,TGTGCCAGCAGCTTTGGGAGTTCCTACGAGCAGTACTTC
.,TRBV19,TRBJ2-7,CASSISHLRGQYF,TGTGCCAGTAGTATTAGCCACTTAAGGGGGCAGTACTTC
.,TRBV25-1,TRBJ2-1,CASSRQRGEQFF,TGTGCCAGCAGTAGGCAGAGGGGGGAGCAGTTCTTC
.,TRBV5-6,TRBJ1-1,CASSGRYTEAFF,TGTGCCAGCAGCGGCAGGTACACTGAAGCTTTCTTT
TRBD1,TRBV9,TRBJ1-5,CASSSTGESNQPQHF,TGTGCCAGCAGTTCCACAGGGGAAAGCAATCAGCCCCAGCATTTT
.,TRBV10-3,TRBJ2-2,CAIKAGLGTLNTGELFF,TGTGCCATCAAGGCAGGGCTTGGGACATTGAACACCGGGGAGCTGTTTTTT
.,TRBV30,TRBJ1-2,CAWKGNPGFGYTF,TGTGCCTGGAAGGGGAACCCAGGATTTGGCTACACCTTC
.,TRBV2,TRBJ2-7,CASSPDRPSYEQYF,TGTGCCAGCAGCCCTGACAGGCCCTCCTACGAGCAGTACTTC
.,TRBV2,TRBJ2-2,CASSEAWQGMAGELFF,TGTGCCAGCAGTGAAGCGTGGCAGGGTATGGCCGGGGAGCTGTTTTTT
.,TRBV29-1,TRBJ2-5,CSVSRGQETQYF,TGCAGCGTTAGCAGGGGACAAGAGACCCAGTACTTC
TRBD1,TRBV30,TRBJ1-2,CAGKPGQRVVYGYTF,TGTGCCGGCAAACCGGGACAGCGGGTAGTCTATGGCTACACCTTC